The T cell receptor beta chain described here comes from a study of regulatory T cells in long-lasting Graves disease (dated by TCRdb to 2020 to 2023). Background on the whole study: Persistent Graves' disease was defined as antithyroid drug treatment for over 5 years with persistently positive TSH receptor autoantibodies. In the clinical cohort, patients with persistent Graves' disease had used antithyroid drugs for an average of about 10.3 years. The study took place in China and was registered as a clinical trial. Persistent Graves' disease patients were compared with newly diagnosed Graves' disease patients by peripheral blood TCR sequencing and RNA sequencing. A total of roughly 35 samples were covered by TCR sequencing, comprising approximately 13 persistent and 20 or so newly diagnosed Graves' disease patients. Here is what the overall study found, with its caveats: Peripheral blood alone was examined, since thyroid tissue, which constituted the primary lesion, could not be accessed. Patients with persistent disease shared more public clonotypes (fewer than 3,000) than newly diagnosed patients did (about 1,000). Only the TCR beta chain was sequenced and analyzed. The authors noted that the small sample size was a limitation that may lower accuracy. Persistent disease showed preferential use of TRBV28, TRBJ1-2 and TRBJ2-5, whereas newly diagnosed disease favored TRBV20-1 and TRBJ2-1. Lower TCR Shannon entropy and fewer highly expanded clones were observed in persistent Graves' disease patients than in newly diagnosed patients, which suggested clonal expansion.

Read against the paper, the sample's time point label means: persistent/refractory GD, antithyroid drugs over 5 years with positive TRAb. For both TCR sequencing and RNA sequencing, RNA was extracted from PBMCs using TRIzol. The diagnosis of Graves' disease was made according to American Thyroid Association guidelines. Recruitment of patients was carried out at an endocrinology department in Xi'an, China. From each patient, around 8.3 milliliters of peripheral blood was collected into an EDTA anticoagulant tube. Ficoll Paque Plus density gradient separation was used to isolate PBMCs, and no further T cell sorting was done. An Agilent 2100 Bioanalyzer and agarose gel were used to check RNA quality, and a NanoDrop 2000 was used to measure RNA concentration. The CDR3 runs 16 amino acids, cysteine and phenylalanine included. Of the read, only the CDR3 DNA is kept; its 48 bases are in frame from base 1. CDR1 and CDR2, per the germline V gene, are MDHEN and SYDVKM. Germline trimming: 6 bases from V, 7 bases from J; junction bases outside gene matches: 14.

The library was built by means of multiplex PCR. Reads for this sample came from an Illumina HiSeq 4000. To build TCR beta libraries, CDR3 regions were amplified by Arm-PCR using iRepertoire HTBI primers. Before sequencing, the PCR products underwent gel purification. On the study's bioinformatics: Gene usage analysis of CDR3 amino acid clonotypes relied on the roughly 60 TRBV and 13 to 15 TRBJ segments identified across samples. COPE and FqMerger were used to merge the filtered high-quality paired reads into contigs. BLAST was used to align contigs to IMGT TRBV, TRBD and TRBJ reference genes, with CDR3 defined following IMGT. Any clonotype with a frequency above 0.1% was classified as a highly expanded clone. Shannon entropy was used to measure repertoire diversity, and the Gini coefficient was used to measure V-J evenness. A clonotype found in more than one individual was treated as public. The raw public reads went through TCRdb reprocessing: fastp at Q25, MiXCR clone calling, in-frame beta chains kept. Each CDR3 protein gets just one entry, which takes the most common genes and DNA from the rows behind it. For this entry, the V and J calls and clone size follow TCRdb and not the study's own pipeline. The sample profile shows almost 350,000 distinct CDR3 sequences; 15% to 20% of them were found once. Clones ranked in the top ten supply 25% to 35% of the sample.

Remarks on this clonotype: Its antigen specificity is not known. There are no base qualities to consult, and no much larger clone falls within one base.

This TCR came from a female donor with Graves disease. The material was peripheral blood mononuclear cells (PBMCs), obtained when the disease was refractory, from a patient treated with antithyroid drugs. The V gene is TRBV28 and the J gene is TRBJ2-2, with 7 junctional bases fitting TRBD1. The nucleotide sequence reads TGTGCCAGCAGCTCCCCGGGACAGAGAGTCGTCGGGGAGCTGTTTTTT. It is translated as CASSSPGQRVVGELFF.